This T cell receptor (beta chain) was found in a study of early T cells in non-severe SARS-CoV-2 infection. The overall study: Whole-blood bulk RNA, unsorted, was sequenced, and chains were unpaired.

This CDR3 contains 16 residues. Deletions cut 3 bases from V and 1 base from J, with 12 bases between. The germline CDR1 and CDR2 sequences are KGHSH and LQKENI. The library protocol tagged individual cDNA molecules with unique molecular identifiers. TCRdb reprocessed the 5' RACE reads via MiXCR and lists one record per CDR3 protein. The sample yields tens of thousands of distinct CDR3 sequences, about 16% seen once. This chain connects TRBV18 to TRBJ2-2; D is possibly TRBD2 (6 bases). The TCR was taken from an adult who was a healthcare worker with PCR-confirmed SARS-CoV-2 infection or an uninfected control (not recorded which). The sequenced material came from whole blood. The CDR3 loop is CASSPRDSMNTGELFF. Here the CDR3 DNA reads TGTGCCAGCTCACCCCGGGACTCCATGAACACCGGGGAGCTGTTTTTT.